This T cell receptor beta chain derives from a study of T cell clones after liver transplantation. Across the whole study: Three of the eight recipients were HCV-positive; the rest had non-autoimmune, non-viral transplant indications.

Study-wide findings and caveats: A larger donor-reactive than third-party decline suggested partial antigen-specific deletion.

On this clone itself: Its antigen is undetermined.

Sequencing used immunoSEQ multiplex PCR; TCRdb keeps in-frame clones, though not all of them. The table shows tens of thousands of clones, with approximately 82% occurring only once. This sequence was found in a human patient who received a liver transplant. Among the T cells, some may be from the graft donor. The sample in question was CD4+ T cells from blood, obtained at the 22-month timepoint.

The CDR3 sequence: CASSVNQPQHF. CDR3 DNA sequence: TGTGCCAGCAGTGTCAATCAGCCCCAGCATTTT. The V call is TRBV2, the J call TRBJ1-5; D is ambiguous. In germline, CDR1 is SNHLY, CDR2 FYNNEI. V was trimmed by 4 bases and J by 3 bases, leaving 1 base between them. The CDR3 sequence is 11 residues long.